Below, 15 T cell receptor beta chains from the same sample are listed, as sequenced in a study of T-cell memory formation after mild COVID-19. TCRdb used MiXCR to reprocess the 5' RACE reads, holding one entry per CDR3 protein. Among approximately 400,000 distinct CDR3 sequences listed, about a sixth were seen once. Sequencing was carried out using PBMCs or a T cell subset sorted from them (not recorded which). The receptors shown here come from a man aged 18 to 30 who had mild COVID-19 (a few samples of this study predate the infection). Cell type and time point are not known.

The chain uses TRBV12-3 or TRBV12-4 and TRBJ1-5, with 7 bases identical to TRBD1. This CDR3 has 14 amino acids. The V gene end was trimmed by 7 bases and the J gene end by 6 bases; junction bases not matched to a gene: 9. The CDR3 is CASTTTGMAQPQHF. As DNA, the CDR3 is TGTGCCAGCACCACGACAGGGATGGCTCAGCCCCAGCATTTT.

This clonotype was counted ten times or more. The rearrangement uses TRBV7-8 and TRBJ2-7; TRBD1 agrees at 12 bases. The J segment lost 4 bases and the V segment lost 5 bases, leaving 9 bases of the junction unmatched. Germline V gene data show CDR1 as SGHVS and CDR2 as FQNEAQ. The CDR3 extends over 16 amino acids. The CDR3 loop is CASSLAGQGAPYEQYV. CDR3 coding DNA: TGTGCCAGCAGCCTCGCGGGACAGGGGGCTCCATACGAGCAGTACGTC.

This clonotype was found a few times. The chain recombines TRBV5-1 with TRBJ2-1; TRBD2 agrees at 10 bases. The CDR3 is 14 amino acids. Germline V gives CDR1 SGHRS, CDR2 YFSETQ. The V segment lost 7 bases and the J segment 7 bases; nucleotides outside the gene matches: 8. In nucleotides, the CDR3 is TGCGCCAGCTCAGCTAGCGGGGGTAAAAATGAGCAGTTCTTC. Encoded protein: CASSASGGKNEQFF.

The V call is TRBV4-3, the J call TRBJ2-1; no clear D. CDR1 and CDR2 from the germline V gene are LGHNA and YSLEER. V gave up 0 bases and J gave up 0 bases, with 6 bases separating them. This CDR3 has 15 residues. CDR3 amino acids: CASSQEVPSYNEQFF. The DNA of the CDR3 is TGCGCCAGCAGCCAAGAAGTCCCCTCCTACAATGAGCAGTTCTTC.

The V call is TRBV27, the J call TRBJ2-6; no reliable D call. There are 10 residues in the CDR3. Germline V gene data show CDR1 as MNHEY and CDR2 as SMNVEV (reference sequence). V lost 8 bases to trimming and J lost 11 bases, with 7 bases between them. CDR3 coding DNA: TGTGCCAGCGGAAACGACGTCCTGACTTTC. Translating gives CASGNDVLTF.

This clonotype appeared a few times. This chain connects TRBV28 to TRBJ1-1; D is uncertain. Trimming took 5 bases from V and 7 from J, leaving 11 bases between them. CDR3 length: 12 residues. The germline V gene has CDR1 MDHEN and CDR2 SYDVKM. The chain's CDR3 is CASSLASLEAFF. The CDR3 nucleotides read TGTGCCAGCAGTCTCGCTTCCCTTGAAGCTTTCTTT.

The chain recombines TRBV6-6 with TRBJ1-1, with D hard to call. CDR3 size: 14 residues. V gave up 6 bases and J gave up 1 base, with 12 bases separating them. Germline CDR1 and CDR2: MNHNY and SVGAGI (reference sequence). The CDR3 DNA sequence: TGTGCCAGCAGCGACCCCCGGGGGAACACTGAAGCTTTCTTT. It translates to CASSDPRGNTEAFF.

The V gene is TRBV27, the J gene TRBJ1-2; a weak D match, TRBD1 (5 bases). Looked up from germline, CDR1 is MNHEY and CDR2 is SMNVEV (reference sequence). With 2 bases removed from V and 7 bases from J, the gap between germline ends came to 17 bases. CDR3 length: 15 amino acids. The CDR3 protein is CASSLTPAGNGGYTF. The CDR3 DNA follows: TGTGCCAGCAGTTTAACCCCGGCAGGGAATGGTGGCTACACCTTC.

This chain connects TRBV5-1 to TRBJ2-2; no firm D call. V was trimmed by 4 bases and J by 0 bases, leaving 10 bases between them. CDR1 and CDR2 from the germline V gene are SGHRS and YFSETQ. The CDR3 loop spans 15 amino acids. CDR3 coding DNA: TGCGCCAGCAGCGGTACGGCGGCGAACACCGGGGAGCTGTTTTTT. Translation gives CASSGTAANTGELFF.

This clonotype was found a few times. This chain uses TRBV4-3 with TRBJ2-5; tentatively, D is TRBD2 (6 bases). This CDR3 spans 15 amino acids. Trimming removed 0 bases at V and 3 bases at J, with 11 bases between. Germline V gives CDR1 LGHNA, CDR2 YSLEER. This CDR3 is CASSQDVAVKETQYF. In DNA, the CDR3 is TGCGCCAGCAGCCAAGATGTAGCGGTGAAAGAGACCCAGTACTTC.

The chain joins TRBV15 to TRBJ2-3; 9 bases agree with TRBD1. This CDR3 contains 14 residues. Germline V lookup: CDR1 LNHNV, CDR2 YYDKDF (reference sequence). V lost 4 bases, J lost 5 bases, and 4 bases stayed unmatched. In DNA, the CDR3 is TGTGCCACCAGCACCCGACAGGGGGAAGATACGCAGTATTTT. Its translation: CATSTRQGEDTQYF. The whole variable domain, remainder taken from reference TRBV15 and TRBJ2-3, is DAMVIQNPRYQVTQFGKPVTLSCSQTLNHNVMYWYQQKSSQAPKLLFHYYDKDFNNEADTPDNFQSRRPNTSFCFLDIRSPGLGDTAMYLCATSTRQGEDTQYFGPGTRLTVL.

V usage is TRBV29-1 and J usage is TRBJ2-3, with TRBD2 as a possible D gene (5 bases). Germline assignment: CDR1 SQVTM and CDR2 ANQGSEA. The CDR3 sequence is 15 residues long. V was pared by 6 bases and J by 2 bases, with 18 bases between. CDR3 DNA: TGCAGCGTATGGAGGAGGTCAGGCGACACAGATACGCAGTATTTT. Protein sequence: CSVWRRSGDTDTQYF.

This clonotype has more than one count but fewer than ten. The genes are TRBV5-6 and TRBJ2-1, with TRBD1 matching over 11 bases. V lost 6 bases, J lost 7 bases, and 9 bases stayed unmatched. Germline CDR1 is SGHDT and CDR2 is YYEEEE. The CDR3 spans 15 residues. CDR3 protein: CASNKPGQGDNEQFF. The CDR3, as DNA: TGTGCCAGCAACAAACCGGGACAGGGGGATAATGAGCAGTTCTTC.

In this sample, this clonotype turned up a few times. The chain uses TRBV19 and TRBJ2-5; tentative D call: TRBD1 (5 bases). The germline CDR1 and CDR2 sequences are LNHDA and SQIVND (reference sequence). The V and J ends lost 7 bases and 1 base respectively, with 10 bases between them. CDR3 length: 13 residues. The DNA of the CDR3 is TGTGCCAGTAATCAGGGATTCCAAGAGACCCAGTACTTC. It encodes CASNQGFQETQYF.

The rearrangement links TRBV7-2 to TRBJ2-3; D is unresolved. Germline assignment: CDR1 SGHTA and CDR2 FQGNSA. V was cut by 8 bases and J by 5 bases, with 17 bases left in between. There are 14 residues in the CDR3. The CDR3: CASQSQSKGDTQYF. In nucleotides, the CDR3 is TGTGCCAGCCAGTCCCAATCAAAGGGAGATACGCAGTATTTT.